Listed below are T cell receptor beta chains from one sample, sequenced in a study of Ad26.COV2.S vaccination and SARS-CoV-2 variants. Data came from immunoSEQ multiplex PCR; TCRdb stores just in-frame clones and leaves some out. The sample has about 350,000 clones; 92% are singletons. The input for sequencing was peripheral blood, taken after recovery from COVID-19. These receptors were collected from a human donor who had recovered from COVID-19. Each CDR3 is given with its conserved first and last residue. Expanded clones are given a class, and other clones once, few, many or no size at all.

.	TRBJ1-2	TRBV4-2	CASSQRDRQFGYGYTF
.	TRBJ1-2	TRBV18	CASSPDRDYGYTF
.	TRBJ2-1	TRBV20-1	CSARDESEQFF
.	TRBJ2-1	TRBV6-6	CASSYWGSGNEQFF
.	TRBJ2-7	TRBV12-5	CASGRGTSGVYEQYF
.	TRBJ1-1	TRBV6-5	CASSYEPKNTEAFF
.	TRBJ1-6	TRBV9	CASSVRDRGLSPLHF
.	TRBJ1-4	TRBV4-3	CASSQETLSEKLFF
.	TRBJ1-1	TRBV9	CASSVDRGGTEAFF
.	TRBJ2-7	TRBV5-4	CASSSGPQGADEQYF
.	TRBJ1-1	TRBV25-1	CASSPFHRGNTEAFF
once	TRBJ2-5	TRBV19	CASGPGRGETQYF
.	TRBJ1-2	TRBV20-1	CSARVGYGYTF
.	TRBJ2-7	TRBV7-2	CASSLEVPTGDEQYF
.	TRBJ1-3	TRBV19	CASRPQYSGNTIYF
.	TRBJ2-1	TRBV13	CASSSGTGSEQFF
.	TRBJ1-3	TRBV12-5	CASGLVPVENTIYF
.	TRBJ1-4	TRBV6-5	CASSPRVGDEKLFF
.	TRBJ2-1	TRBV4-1	CASSQAPNGNEQFF
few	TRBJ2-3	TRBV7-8	CASSPTSSDTQYF
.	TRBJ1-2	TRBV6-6	CASSYYTGEGYTF
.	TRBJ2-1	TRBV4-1	CASSQGRGQGNNEQFF
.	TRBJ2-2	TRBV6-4	CASSDQGQGGGELFF
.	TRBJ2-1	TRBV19	CASRTGGTYNEQFF
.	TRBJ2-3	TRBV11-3	CASSLASTDTQYF
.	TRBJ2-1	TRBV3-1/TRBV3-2	CASSGGTGRPYNEQFF
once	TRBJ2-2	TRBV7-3	CASSLRQGATGELFF
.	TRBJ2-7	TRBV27	CASSLSPRGGYEQYF
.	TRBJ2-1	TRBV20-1	CSAEKNEQFF
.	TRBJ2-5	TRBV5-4	CARRAGGGPFNQETQYF
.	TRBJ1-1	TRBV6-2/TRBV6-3	CASSYKGANTEAFF
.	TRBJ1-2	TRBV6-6	CASSRQVSDYGYTF